This T cell receptor (beta chain) was sequenced during a study of glioma-infiltrating T cells. The study, taken as a whole, reports: Tissue-blood divergence was below expectation in non-neoplastic patients, above in gliomas.

Trimming removed 3 bases from V and 0 bases from J, with 5 bases in between. This CDR3 spans 13 amino acids. Germline V gene sequence: CDR1 MGHRA, CDR2 YSYEKL. The iRepertoire nested amplicon-rescue multiplex PCR amplified TCR alpha and beta CDR3s from RNA. TCRdb reprocessed the multiplex PCR reads via MiXCR and lists one record per CDR3 protein. Of under 200,000 distinct CDR3 sequences listed, 43% are singletons. Of note for this clonotype: The antigen is not known.

The chain employs TRBV4-1 and TRBJ2-5; D call uncertain. The sequencing sample was made of glioma tissue, nonneoplastic brain tissue, or PBMCs (not recorded which). The TCR comes from a human donor with low-grade glioma or glioblastoma, undergoing nonglioma brain surgery, or in good health (not recorded which). The CDR3 region is CASSQGHQETQYF. CDR3 coding DNA: TGCGCCAGCAGCCAGGGTCACCAAGAGACCCAGTACTTC.